This TCR beta chain was recovered during a study of T cells in Graves' hyperthyroidism and ophthalmopathy. Overall study context: Any treatment followed the collection of peripheral blood at initial diagnosis. Findings and caveats of the study: Expanded thyroid clonotypes (above 0.001) were mostly also found in blood.

There were TCR beta CDR3 regions amplified from RNA transcripts. First-round RT-PCR targeting the TCR CDR3 was performed with the HTBI primer set. MiXCR, applied by TCRdb to the multiplex PCR reads, yields one record per CDR3 protein. The sample has some 490,000 distinct CDR3 sequences, around a fifth seen once; the top ten hold 49%. The ends lost 5 bases at V and 10 bases at J; junction bases unmatched: 8. This CDR3 is built from 13 residues. Germline assignment: CDR1 SQVTM and CDR2 ANQGSEA. The PBMCs had their origin in 10 ml of fresh peripheral blood. Concerning this clonotype itself: The antigen remains undetermined.

This TCR derives from a woman aged 70-85 years with Graves' ophthalmopathy. Material: blood. V and J are TRBV29-1 and TRBJ1-1, with 12 bases that match TRBD1. DNA for the CDR3: TGCAGCGTTACCGGGACAGGGGGCCGAGGAGCTTTCTTT. Translation gives CSVTGTGGRGAFF.